Listed below are T cell receptor beta chains from one sample, sequenced in a study of blood T cell repertoires in COVID-19. Profiled with immunoSEQ multiplex PCR; TCRdb holds only in-frame clones, not every one. The data contain 200,000 to 300,000 clones, approximately 84% of them singletons. The material sequenced was peripheral blood. These receptors all stem from a man in his forties or fifties with acute or convalescent COVID-19. The CDR3 runs from the conserved cysteine through the conserved F or W. The D gene is left open where the match is weak. Clone size is given for some rows only: seen once, a few or many times, or a class if the clone is expanded.

clone_size: .; v_call: TRBV5-1; j_call: TRBJ2-7; d_call: .; cdr3_aa: CASSLARGEYEQYF; cdr3_nt: TGCGCCAGCAGCTTGGCCAGGGGAGAGTACGAGCAGTACTTC
clone_size: .; v_call: TRBV9; j_call: TRBJ1-2; d_call: TRBD1; cdr3_aa: CASSPQTGTDAPYTF; cdr3_nt: TGTGCCAGCAGCCCCCAGACAGGGACAGATGCCCCCTACACCTTC
clone_size: .; v_call: TRBV7-6; j_call: TRBJ2-1; d_call: .; cdr3_aa: CASSLLANEQFF; cdr3_nt: TGTGCCAGCAGCTTACTAGCGAATGAGCAGTTCTTC
clone_size: .; v_call: TRBV27; j_call: TRBJ1-4; d_call: .; cdr3_aa: CASSSGLPNEKLFF; cdr3_nt: TGTGCCAGCAGCTCAGGGTTACCTAATGAAAAACTGTTTTTT
clone_size: .; v_call: TRBV7-9; j_call: TRBJ2-1; d_call: TRBD1; cdr3_aa: CASSLGGTGNEQFF; cdr3_nt: TGTGCCAGCAGCTTAGGGGGGACAGGGAATGAGCAGTTCTTC
clone_size: .; v_call: TRBV2; j_call: TRBJ1-2; d_call: TRBD1; cdr3_aa: CASIKDRAGGYTF; cdr3_nt: TGTGCCAGCATAAAGGACAGGGCGGGTGGCTACACCTTC
clone_size: .; v_call: TRBV6-1; j_call: TRBJ2-1; d_call: TRBD2; cdr3_aa: CASRGGLAGSNEQFF; cdr3_nt: TGTGCCAGCAGGGGAGGACTAGCGGGTTCCAATGAGCAGTTCTTC
clone_size: .; v_call: TRBV6-5; j_call: TRBJ2-1; d_call: .; cdr3_aa: CASSYASVYNEQFF; cdr3_nt: TGTGCCAGCAGTTACGCTTCGGTCTACAATGAGCAGTTCTTC
clone_size: .; v_call: TRBV6-5; j_call: TRBJ2-2; d_call: .; cdr3_aa: CATYREGTGELFF; cdr3_nt: TGTGCCACCTACAGGGAGGGCACCGGGGAGCTGTTTTTT
clone_size: .; v_call: TRBV12-3/TRBV12-4; j_call: TRBJ1-2; d_call: TRBD1; cdr3_aa: CASRGDSYGYTF; cdr3_nt: TGTGCCAGCAGAGGGGACAGCTATGGCTACACCTTC
clone_size: .; v_call: TRBV4-1; j_call: TRBJ2-1; d_call: .; cdr3_aa: CASSLQDVWSYNEQFF; cdr3_nt: TGCGCCAGCAGCCTTCAAGATGTTTGGAGCTACAATGAGCAGTTCTTC
clone_size: .; v_call: TRBV3-1/TRBV3-2; j_call: TRBJ1-6; d_call: .; cdr3_aa: CASSQALNRRSPLHF; cdr3_nt: TGTGCCAGCAGCCAAGCCTTGAACCGGAGATCACCCCTCCACTTT
clone_size: .; v_call: TRBV6-5; j_call: TRBJ1-6; d_call: .; cdr3_aa: CASTGRGGSPLHF; cdr3_nt: TGTGCCAGCACCGGTAGGGGAGGATCACCCCTCCACTTT
clone_size: .; v_call: TRBV5-4; j_call: TRBJ2-6; d_call: TRBD1; cdr3_aa: CASSSGTDGANVLTF; cdr3_nt: TGTGCCAGCAGCTCTGGGACAGATGGGGCCAACGTCCTGACTTTC
clone_size: .; v_call: TRBV7-9; j_call: TRBJ2-1; d_call: TRBD2; cdr3_aa: CASSLGSGTTNEQFF; cdr3_nt: TGTGCCAGCAGCTTAGGTAGCGGGACCACAAATGAGCAGTTCTTC
clone_size: .; v_call: TRBV7-6; j_call: TRBJ1-1; d_call: TRBD1; cdr3_aa: CASSLGTGTTEAFF; cdr3_nt: TGTGCCAGCAGCTTAGGGACAGGGACCACTGAAGCTTTCTTT
clone_size: .; v_call: TRBV5-1; j_call: TRBJ1-4; d_call: TRBD1; cdr3_aa: CASSLEGTGGEKLFF; cdr3_nt: TGCGCCAGCAGCTTGGAAGGGACAGGGGGTGAAAAACTGTTTTTT
clone_size: .; v_call: TRBV3-1/TRBV3-2; j_call: TRBJ2-7; d_call: .; cdr3_aa: CASSQVTTSYEQYF; cdr3_nt: TGTGCCAGCAGCCAAGTTACTACGTCCTACGAGCAGTACTTC
clone_size: .; v_call: TRBV2; j_call: TRBJ2-6; d_call: TRBD1; cdr3_aa: CASSLLQGSGANVLTF; cdr3_nt: TGTGCCAGCAGTTTATTACAGGGGTCTGGGGCCAACGTCCTGACTTTC
clone_size: .; v_call: TRBV10-3; j_call: TRBJ2-5; d_call: TRBD1; cdr3_aa: CAISERTGGWQETQYF; cdr3_nt: TGTGCCATCAGTGAACGGACAGGGGGCTGGCAAGAGACCCAGTACTTC
clone_size: .; v_call: TRBV19; j_call: TRBJ2-1; d_call: TRBD1; cdr3_aa: CASSMGTGYYNEQFF; cdr3_nt: TGTGCCAGTAGTATGGGGACAGGCTACTACAATGAGCAGTTCTTC
clone_size: .; v_call: TRBV3-1/TRBV3-2; j_call: TRBJ2-7; d_call: TRBD2; cdr3_aa: CASSQATSGVYEQYF; cdr3_nt: TGTGCCAGCAGCCAAGCTACTAGCGGGGTCTACGAGCAGTACTTC
clone_size: once; v_call: TRBV5-5; j_call: TRBJ2-3; d_call: .; cdr3_aa: CASSLPGLGDTQYF; cdr3_nt: TGTGCCAGCAGCTTGCCGGGTTTGGGAGATACGCAGTATTTT
clone_size: .; v_call: TRBV7-9; j_call: TRBJ1-1; d_call: .; cdr3_aa: CASSGGSGMNTEAFF; cdr3_nt: TGTGCCAGCAGCGGTGGGTCGGGTATGAACACTGAAGCTTTCTTT
clone_size: .; v_call: TRBV19; j_call: TRBJ1-4; d_call: .; cdr3_aa: CASSITGSGEKLFF; cdr3_nt: TGTGCCAGTAGTATCACGGGAAGTGGTGAAAAACTGTTTTTT
clone_size: .; v_call: TRBV28; j_call: TRBJ2-1; d_call: .; cdr3_aa: CASEGVNEQFF; cdr3_nt: TGTGCCAGCGAGGGGGTTAATGAGCAGTTCTTC
clone_size: .; v_call: TRBV21-1; j_call: TRBJ1-5; d_call: .; cdr3_aa: CASSKIRDTSNQPQHF; cdr3_nt: TGTGCCAGCAGCAAAATCCGAGACACTAGCAATCAGCCCCAGCATTTT
clone_size: .; v_call: TRBV12-3/TRBV12-4; j_call: TRBJ1-5; d_call: .; cdr3_aa: CASKYSNQPQHF; cdr3_nt: TGTGCCAGCAAATATAGCAATCAGCCCCAGCATTTT
clone_size: .; v_call: TRBV19; j_call: TRBJ2-3; d_call: TRBD2; cdr3_aa: CASSTLATSGGSTDTQYF; cdr3_nt: TGTGCCAGTAGTACGTTGGCGACTAGCGGGGGCAGCACAGATACGCAGTATTTT
clone_size: .; v_call: TRBV11-3; j_call: TRBJ2-7; d_call: TRBD1; cdr3_aa: CASSPWTGGSFEQYF; cdr3_nt: TGTGCCAGCAGCCCTTGGACAGGGGGAAGTTTCGAGCAGTACTTC
clone_size: .; v_call: TRBV10-2; j_call: TRBJ2-1; d_call: .; cdr3_aa: CASSAVSRGEQFF; cdr3_nt: TGCGCCAGCAGTGCTGTTAGCCGGGGGGAGCAGTTCTTC
clone_size: .; v_call: TRBV7-8; j_call: TRBJ2-5; d_call: .; cdr3_aa: CASSFPVRRGPETQYF; cdr3_nt: TGTGCCAGCAGCTTTCCCGTTCGAAGGGGCCCGGAGACCCAGTACTTC
clone_size: .; v_call: TRBV4-1; j_call: TRBJ2-5; d_call: TRBD2; cdr3_aa: CASTSGTGTAGETQYF; cdr3_nt: TGCGCCAGCACGAGCGGGACCGGGACGGCCGGGGAGACCCAGTACTTC
clone_size: .; v_call: TRBV11-2; j_call: TRBJ2-3; d_call: .; cdr3_aa: CASSKTYSGGTDTQYF; cdr3_nt: TGTGCCAGCAGTAAAACATATTCGGGAGGCACAGATACGCAGTATTTT
clone_size: .; v_call: TRBV19; j_call: TRBJ1-3; d_call: .; cdr3_aa: CASKRGLLSGNTIYF; cdr3_nt: TGTGCCAGTAAACGCGGACTGCTCTCTGGAAACACCATATATTTT
clone_size: .; v_call: TRBV6-6; j_call: TRBJ2-7; d_call: TRBD1; cdr3_aa: CASSGTAYEQYF; cdr3_nt: TGTGCCAGCAGTGGGACAGCCTACGAGCAGTACTTC
clone_size: few; v_call: TRBV30; j_call: TRBJ1-1; d_call: TRBD1; cdr3_aa: CAWSVDRGLSEAFF; cdr3_nt: TGTGCCTGGAGTGTAGACAGGGGGTTATCTGAAGCTTTCTTT